The 4 T cell receptor beta chains below were found in one sample sequenced in a study of blood T cell repertoires in COVID-19. Clones were sequenced by immunoSEQ multiplex PCR, and TCRdb holds only the in-frame ones, with some missing. The table has about 150,000 clones, around 89% seen once. The sequenced material came from PBMCs or T cells enriched from blood (not recorded which). These receptors were collected from a woman in her forties or fifties who had recovered from COVID-19.

This sequence joins TRBV6-5 and TRBJ1-1; 8 positions agree with TRBD1. CDR1 MNHEY and CDR2 SVGAGI come from the germline V gene. This CDR3 contains 13 residues. With 6 bases clipped from V and 11 bases from J, the junction kept 11 bases outside the gene matches. CDR3 in DNA: TGTGCCAGCAGCCTCGGACAGGGAAGGAGCGCTTTCTTT. This codes for CASSLGQGRSAFF.

The chain couples TRBV12-3 or TRBV12-4 to TRBJ1-5, with D perhaps matching TRBD1 (5 bases). The germline V and J ends were trimmed by 3 bases and 11 bases, with 11 bases remaining between them. CDR3 size: 12 residues. This chain's CDR3 is CASSFPGGSQHF. The DNA for the CDR3 is TGTGCCAGCAGTTTTCCCGGGGGGTCCCAGCATTTT.

The gene calls are TRBV5-6 and TRBJ2-7; TRBD2 is a possible D gene (5 bases). Germline CDR1 is SGHDT and CDR2 is YYEEEE. Trimming left V 2 bases short and J 5 bases short, with 20 bases between. CDR3 length: 16 residues. In DNA, the CDR3 is TGTGCCAGCAGCTTATCAGGTCGGGGTTCGTTGGACGAGCAGTACTTC. Translation gives CASSLSGRGSLDEQYF.

This clone was seen only a few times. The rearrangement joins TRBV6-2 or TRBV6-3 to TRBJ2-1; 9 nucleotides match TRBD2. V dropped 5 bases and J dropped 2; count of bases not matched to a gene: 19. CDR3 length equals 20 residues. Per the germline V gene, CDR1 is MNHEY and CDR2 is SVGEGT. This CDR3 reads CASSRVRGLIAGATYNEQFF. As DNA, the CDR3 is TGTGCCAGCAGTCGGGTCCGGGGACTTATAGCGGGGGCCACCTACAATGAGCAGTTCTTC.